These T cell receptor beta chains were read from a single sample in a study of blood T cell repertoires in COVID-19. The protocol was immunoSEQ multiplex PCR, while the TCRdb copy is restricted to in-frame clones and leaves out a portion. The sample comprises 150,000 to 200,000 clones, around 92% of which are singletons, and approximately 8.2% rests with the top ten. Material: PBMCs or T cells enriched from blood (not recorded which). The receptors originated from a woman younger than 35 who had recovered from COVID-19. Both conserved end residues are part of each CDR3.

j_call | v_call | cdr3_aa
TRBJ2-7 | TRBV21-1 | CASSTLQGWEQYF
TRBJ2-3 | TRBV4-1 | CASSQDPGQGHSTDTQYF
TRBJ1-4 | TRBV19 | CASSAPDRFRATNEKLFF
TRBJ1-2 | TRBV13 | CASSLAGTGPYGYTF
TRBJ1-3 | TRBV28 | CASSFREFSGNTIYF
TRBJ1-4 | TRBV2 | CASSVHRGTNEKLFF
TRBJ2-2 | TRBV27 | CASSPRPGRGLVTGELFF
TRBJ1-2 | TRBV3-1/TRBV3-2 | CASSQPGFSPNYGYTF
TRBJ2-5 | TRBV5-1 | CASSVGGLPSETQYF
TRBJ2-7 | TRBV5-1 | CASSLARFPNYEQYF
TRBJ1-6 | TRBV5-1 | CASSLAGQGAQSPLHF
TRBJ2-7 | TRBV27 | CASSLTGSYEQYF
TRBJ1-2 | TRBV19 | CASSFTGVGGYTF
TRBJ2-2 | TRBV24-1 | CATSDSGNAGKLFF
TRBJ1-6 | TRBV9 | CASSVSSGQGGSPLHF
TRBJ1-1 | TRBV19 | CASSQGAHADTEAFF
TRBJ2-3 | TRBV27 | CASSFLTHRADTQYF
TRBJ1-2 | TRBV29-1 | CSASPGTSDYGYTF
TRBJ2-3 | TRBV19 | CASSMGISREEGSPDTQYF
TRBJ1-5 | TRBV2 | CASSADSQPQHF
TRBJ1-3 | TRBV28 | CASSRQGSQGSSGNTIYF
TRBJ1-1 | TRBV30 | CAWKGQPNTEAFF
TRBJ2-1 | TRBV28 | CASSPLGQGINNEQFF
TRBJ1-5 | TRBV4-2 | CASSQGGGVNQPQHF
TRBJ2-3 | TRBV10-1 | CASSESGGADTQYF
TRBJ2-7 | TRBV11-2 | CASSGLTGPSYEQYF
TRBJ2-1 | TRBV2 | CASGISGGLNEQFF
TRBJ2-1 | TRBV13 | CASSLERSGGYNEQFF
TRBJ1-1 | TRBV5-1 | CASRPWNSGDTEAFF
TRBJ1-4 | TRBV13 | CASTIGGPGETYNEKLFF
TRBJ1-5 | TRBV6-4 | CASSGWDREIISNQPQHF
TRBJ1-4 | TRBV7-6 | CASSQQPNEKLFF
TRBJ1-2 | TRBV4-2 | CASSQDVGTGPRGPVGGYTF
TRBJ1-3 | TRBV5-5 | CASGTAASGNTIYF
TRBJ2-7 | TRBV25-1 | CASSDETRTWGYEQYF
TRBJ1-2 | TRBV28 | CASSARQGYNGYTF
TRBJ2-5 | TRBV20-1 | CSASVAGGRTQYF
TRBJ2-7 | TRBV7-2 | CASSNGLAGPYEQYF
TRBJ2-1 | TRBV6-5 | CASERGGTTYNEQFF
TRBJ2-1 | TRBV21-1 | CASFLQGAHEQFF
TRBJ1-1 | TRBV5-6 | CASGSRQGNTEAFF
TRBJ2-2 | TRBV5-1 | CATSQGANGELFF
TRBJ1-1 | TRBV3-1/TRBV3-2 | CASSPTPDTEAFF
TRBJ1-2 | TRBV19 | CASTSGQGNYGYTF
TRBJ2-3 | TRBV5-1 | CASSLSQGTDTQYF
TRBJ1-4 | TRBV9 | CASSAGGTGGNEKLFF
TRBJ1-1 | TRBV27 | CASRAGGEAFF
TRBJ1-6 | TRBV2 | CASSESRRDLGNSPLHF
TRBJ1-1 | TRBV28 | CAARTGGARGTEAFF
TRBJ1-1 | TRBV13 | CASSSEWGGEAFF
TRBJ1-1 | TRBV4-2 | CASSLRQGAATEAFF
TRBJ1-4 | TRBV6-1 | CASSEALGGIEKLFF
TRBJ1-2 | TRBV4-1 | CASSQTIGALPYGYTF
TRBJ2-3 | TRBV7-2 | CASSLAQGLADTQYF
TRBJ1-4 | TRBV28 | CASTESQGAHEKLFF
TRBJ2-7 | TRBV28 | CASSSLPLEQYF
TRBJ2-2 | TRBV30 | CAWSVGLNTGELFF